This entry describes one T cell receptor (beta chain). Only in-frame clones appear in the TCRdb table, and some are missing; sequencing was by immunoSEQ multiplex PCR. This sample has around 220,000 clones, with around 90% found just once. This study enrolled people aged about 18 to 95 from around 26 US geographic areas. The data derive from a study of blood T cell repertoires in COVID-19. Study-level information: Samples taken during acute and convalescent COVID-19 were collected in the United States, Italy and Spain.

Sequences were obtained from PBMCs or T cells enriched from blood (not recorded which). The origin of this receptor is a young man who had been exposed to COVID-19.

CDR3 in DNA: TGTGCCACCGCGAAAAAAACAGGGGAGGTCGTTTACGATGGCTACACCTTC. This translates into CATAKKTGEVVYDGYTF. The rearrangement links TRBV10-3 to TRBJ1-2; TRBD1 matches 7 bases. This CDR3 is 17 amino acids long. Germline loops: CDR1 ENHRY, CDR2 SYGVKD. V lost 10 bases and J lost 6; bases outside the gene matches: 23.